The TCR beta chain under discussion was sequenced for a study of patients and donors after allogeneic stem cell transplantation. CDR1 and CDR2 (germline): MGHRA, YSYEKL. This CDR3 is built from 16 residues. The J segment lost 4 bases and the V segment lost 6 bases, leaving 11 bases of the junction unmatched. This clonotype came up a few times. TCRdb ran MiXCR on the RT-PCR reads and lists one entry per CDR3 protein. The table lists over 200,000 distinct CDR3 sequences, around 41% of them singletons. The clonotype was recovered from a human donor who was either an allogeneic HSCT recipient or a stem cell or donor lymphocyte infusion donor (not recorded which). It is not recorded whose cells these are; they may come from a transplant donor. Sample: blood, either unsorted or a sorted T cell fraction (not recorded which). V gene TRBV4-1 combines with J gene TRBJ1-4; 7 bases line up with TRBD1. The DNA for the CDR3 is TGCGCCAGCAGGCGGGGGACAGTAAGACTTAATGAAAAACTGTTTTTT. This sequence encodes CASRRGTVRLNEKLFF.